These 21 T cell receptor beta chains originate from one sample sequenced in a study of blood T cell repertoires in COVID-19. This table comes from immunoSEQ multiplex PCR, and its TCRdb copy is limited to in-frame clones, with some not included. This table has approximately 300,000 clones, about 90% appearing once. The sequenced sample consisted of peripheral blood. The receptors were sampled from a woman aged 40 to 49 with acute or convalescent COVID-19.

This clone was seen once. J is TRBJ1-2 and V is TRBV29-1; TRBD1 is a possible D gene (6 bases). Germline-derived CDR1 and CDR2 are SQVTM and ANQGSEA. The V end lost 7 bases, the J end lost 6 bases, and 18 bases lay between the germline ends. The CDR3 runs 13 residues. The CDR3 bases are TGCAGCGCCCGGAAGGGGGGGTTGGATGGCTACACCTTC. Its translation: CSARKGGLDGYTF.

The chain has TRBV18 and TRBJ1-2, with 7 nucleotides matching TRBD1. The J segment lost 6 bases and the V segment lost 5 bases, leaving 3 bases of the junction unmatched. In germline, CDR1 is KGHSH, CDR2 LQKENI. The CDR3 length is 12 residues. In DNA form, the CDR3 reads TGTGCCAGCTCATCCGACAGGGATGGCTACACCTTC. Translating it yields CASSSDRDGYTF.

The chain carries TRBV9 and TRBJ2-2; 8 nucleotides agree with TRBD2. CDR1 SGDLS and CDR2 YYNGEE come from the germline V gene. This CDR3 region has 17 residues. Losses at the gene ends were 3 bases for V and 5 bases for J; bases not matched to a gene: 12. Written as DNA, the CDR3 is TGTGCCAGCAGCGCCCTCGGGCGGGGGGAGGTTACCGGGGAGCTGTTTTTT. The encoded protein is CASSALGRGEVTGELFF.

V and J are TRBV11-2 and TRBJ1-2; a possible D gene is TRBD1 (5 bases). CDR3 length: 17 amino acids. V was pared by 6 bases and J by 0 bases, with 20 bases between. The germline gives CDR1 SGHAT, CDR2 FQNNGV. The CDR3 reads CASRPIVQAEPNYGYTF. The CDR3 DNA reads TGTGCCAGCAGGCCCATCGTACAGGCGGAACCTAACTATGGCTACACCTTC.

The chain joins TRBV5-6 to TRBJ1-5, with 11 bases fitting TRBD1. Per the germline V gene, CDR1 is SGHDT and CDR2 is YYEEEE. After removal of 2 bases from V and 2 bases from J, the junction contained 3 bases not matched to a gene. CDR3 length: 16 residues. The CDR3 nucleotides are TGTGCCAGCAGCTTTGGGACAGGGGGAGGCAATCAGCCCCAGCATTTT. Translated: CASSFGTGGGNQPQHF.

The chain uses TRBV19 and TRBJ2-2; 7 nucleotides line up with TRBD2. Germline CDR1 and CDR2: LNHDA and SQIVND (reference sequence). Trimming removed 6 bases from V and 6 bases from J; junction bases left unmatched: 16. The CDR3 is 17 residues long. CDR3 coding DNA: TGTGCCAGTAGACCCAGACGGGGGGTTCAGTCGGCCGGGGAGCTGTTTTTT. Encoded protein: CASRPRRGVQSAGELFF.

The rearrangement joins TRBV14 to TRBJ2-1; D gene uncertain. The V end was cut by 3 bases, the J end by 0 bases, with 12 bases between. Germline V gene lookup returns CDR1 SGHDN and CDR2 FVKESK. This CDR3 is 16 amino acids long. The CDR3 sequence: CASSQEQESSYNEQFF. In DNA form, the CDR3 reads TGTGCCAGCAGCCAGGAGCAAGAGAGCTCCTACAATGAGCAGTTCTTC.

In DNA, the CDR3 is TGTGCCACCAGTGATTTGCGGCACGCGGCGACCCAGTACTTC. It codes for CATSDLRHAATQYF. This chain joins TRBV24-1 and TRBJ2-5; D call uncertain. V lost 0 bases, J lost 7 bases, and 11 bases lay in between. Germline CDR1 and CDR2: KGHDR and SFDVKD. This CDR3 has 14 amino acids.

A few counts support this clone. V usage is TRBV6-1 and J usage is TRBJ2-7; a weak D match, TRBD2 (6 bases). Trimming pared 2 bases from V and 0 bases from J, leaving 17 bases between. The CDR3 totals 17 residues. Looked up from germline, CDR1 is MNHNS and CDR2 is SASEGT. CDR3 bases: TGTGCCAGCAGTGAAATCGGAGGGGCGGTCGCCTCCTACGAGCAGTACGTC. Protein: CASSEIGGAVASYEQYV.

This clone was observed a single time. The rearrangement uses TRBV18 and TRBJ2-5, with 8 bases matching TRBD2. The V and J ends lost 3 bases and 5 bases, in that order; junction bases with no gene match: 8. Per germline, CDR1 KGHSH and CDR2 LQKENI. CDR3 length: 15 amino acids. DNA of the CDR3: TGTGCCAGCTCACCTCGCGGGGGGCCCCTCGAGACCCAGTACTTC. Translation: CASSPRGGPLETQYF.

The chain uses TRBV19 and TRBJ1-1; 7 bases are a match to TRBD1. The CDR3 length is 14 residues. Germline CDR1 reads LNHDA; CDR2 reads SQIVND (reference sequence). Trimming removed 5 bases from V and 5 bases from J; junction bases left unmatched: 8. CDR3 region: CASSERQGPTEAFF. As DNA, the CDR3 is TGTGCCAGTAGTGAACGACAGGGCCCGACTGAAGCTTTCTTT.

Only a few counts were recorded for this clone. The chain has TRBV6-5 and TRBJ1-5; D unclear. V lost 3 bases and J 0 bases, leaving 6 bases between the germline ends. The CDR3 runs to 14 residues. Germline V lookup: CDR1 MNHEY, CDR2 SVGAGI. This chain's CDR3 is CASSYQYSNQPQHF. In nucleotides, the CDR3 is TGTGCCAGCAGTTATCAGTATAGCAATCAGCCCCAGCATTTT.

The gene calls are TRBV3-1 (or the pseudogene TRBV3-2) and TRBJ2-3; TRBD2 might be the D (6 bases). Per germline, CDR1 LGHDT and CDR2 YNNKEL (reference sequence). Deletions cut 2 bases from V and 5 bases from J, with 14 bases between. The CDR3 contains 15 residues. CDR3 sequence reads: CASSQSGVLKDTQYF. CDR3 sequence (DNA): TGTGCCAGCAGCCAATCGGGGGTCTTAAAAGATACGCAGTATTTT.

The J gene is TRBJ2-3, the V gene TRBV5-1, with a possible D match to TRBD1 (5 bases). The CDR3 totals 16 residues. Trimming removed 2 bases at V and 0 bases at J, with 13 bases between. Germline-derived CDR1 and CDR2 are SGHRS and YFSETQ. CDR3 DNA sequence: TGCGCCAGCAGCTTAAGACAGCTCTCTAGCACAGATACGCAGTATTTT. Protein sequence: CASSLRQLSSTDTQYF.

V is TRBV19 and J is TRBJ1-5; 9 bases match TRBD1. This CDR3 is 14 amino acids long. The germline V gene has CDR1 LNHDA and CDR2 SQIVND (reference sequence). Trimming at V came to 6 bases and at J to 6 bases, leaving 6 bases not matched to a gene. The CDR3 protein is CASSPGTGSQPQHF. The CDR3 bases are TGTGCCAGTAGCCCCGGGACAGGGAGTCAGCCCCAGCATTTT.

The V and J genes are TRBV19 and TRBJ1-2; maybe TRBD1 (5 bases). The CDR3 is 14 amino acids. Germline lookup yields CDR1 LNHDA and CDR2 SQIVND (reference sequence). The V end was cut by 2 bases, the J end by 8 bases, with 15 bases between. CDR3 DNA: TGTGCCAGTAGTATAACAGGTACCGACGGCGGCTACACCTTC. Residues: CASSITGTDGGYTF.

The chain joins TRBV11-3 to TRBJ2-3; TRBD1 aligns across 9 bases. V shed 5 bases, J shed 4 bases, and the junction held 10 bases outside the gene matches. The germline V gene encodes CDR1 SGHNT and CDR2 YENEEA. The CDR3 runs 16 residues. The CDR3 DNA is TGTGCCAGCAGCCCCTGGACAGGGGTGGGCGCAGATACGCAGTATTTT. Translated, it gives CASSPWTGVGADTQYF.

This clone was counted a few times. This chain links TRBV6-5 with TRBJ1-1; 7 positions match TRBD1. The V and J ends lost 5 bases and 7 bases, in that order; junction bases with no gene match: 4. There are 12 residues in the CDR3. Germline V lookup: CDR1 MNHEY, CDR2 SVGAGI. CDR3 bases: TGTGCCAGCAGTCCCAGGGGGGTTGAAGCTTTCTTT. Its translation is CASSPRGVEAFF.

The chain is built from TRBV2 and TRBJ1-2, with a tentative D call TRBD1 (5 bases). Germline assignment: CDR1 SNHLY and CDR2 FYNNEI. V was cut by 6 bases and J by 6 bases, with 20 bases left in between. This CDR3 has 15 residues. CDR3 sequence: CASRGGTGPLDGYTF. The CDR3, as DNA: TGTGCCAGCAGGGGGGGAACAGGACCCTTGGATGGCTACACCTTC. The whole variable domain, remainder taken from reference TRBV2 and TRBJ1-2, is EPEVTQTPSHQVTQMGQEVILRCVPISNHLYFYWYRQILGQKVEFLVSFYNNEISEKSEIFDDQFSVERPDGSNFTLKIRSTKLEDSAMYFCASRGGTGPLDGYTFGSGTRLTVV.

The rearrangement links TRBV2 to TRBJ2-7; D remains unclear. This CDR3 comprises 9 residues. The V and J ends lost 10 bases and 2 bases respectively, with 3 bases between them. Germline V gene data show CDR1 as SNHLY and CDR2 as FYNNEI. The DNA for the CDR3 is TGTGCCACCACCTACGAGCAGTACGTC. Protein product: CATTYEQYV.

Points on this clone: The same CDR3 also results from other DNA sequences found in this sample. The chain recombines TRBV7-9 with TRBJ1-2; D is ambiguous. Deletions cut 1 base from V and 8 bases from J, with 11 bases between. The CDR3 length is 13 residues. The germline V gene has CDR1 SEHNR and CDR2 FQNEAQ (reference sequence). This chain's CDR3 is CASSLGGPGGYTF. The DNA of the CDR3 is TGTGCCAGCAGCTTAGGTGGCCCGGGAGGCTACACCTTC.